The source of this T cell receptor beta chain is a study of blood T cell repertoires in COVID-19. Study-level background: Samples of COVID-19 (acute and convalescent) were obtained from the United States, Italy and Spain.

Libraries were prepared by immunoSEQ multiplex PCR; TCRdb keeps only in-frame clonotypes and omits some of them. The data contain 120,000 or so clones, about three quarters of them singletons. The sequence derives from a woman in her seventies with acute or convalescent COVID-19. Sequenced: peripheral blood.

The CDR3 DNA is TGTGCCAGCATATCTCAGGGAATGAACACTGAAGCTTTCTTT. It codes for CASISQGMNTEAFF. The V and J genes are TRBV5-5 and TRBJ1-1; D is perhaps TRBD1 (5 bases). The V end lost 6 bases, the J end lost 0 bases, and 12 bases lay between the germline ends. Germline V CDR1 and CDR2: SGHKS, YYEKEE (reference sequence). The length of the CDR3 is 14 residues. The complete variable domain, with remaining parts taken from reference TRBV5-5 and TRBJ1-1, reads DAGVTQSPTHLIKTRGQQVTLRCSPISGHKSVSWYQQVLGQGPQFIFQYYEKEERGRGNFPDRFSARQFPNYSSELNVNALLLGDSALYLCASISQGMNTEAFFGQGTRLTVV.